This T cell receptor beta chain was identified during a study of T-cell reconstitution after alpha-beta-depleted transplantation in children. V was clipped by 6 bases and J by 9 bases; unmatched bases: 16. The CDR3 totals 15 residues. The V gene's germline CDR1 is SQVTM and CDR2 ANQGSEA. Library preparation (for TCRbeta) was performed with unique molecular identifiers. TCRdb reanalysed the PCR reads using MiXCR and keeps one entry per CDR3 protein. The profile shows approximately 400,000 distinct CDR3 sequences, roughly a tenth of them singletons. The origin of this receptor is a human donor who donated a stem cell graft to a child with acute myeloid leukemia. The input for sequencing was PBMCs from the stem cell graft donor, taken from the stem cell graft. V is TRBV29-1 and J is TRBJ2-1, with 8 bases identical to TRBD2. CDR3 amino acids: CSVTGGSGAAGEQFF. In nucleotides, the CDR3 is TGCAGCGTCACGGGGGGTAGCGGGGCGGCTGGTGAGCAGTTCTTC.